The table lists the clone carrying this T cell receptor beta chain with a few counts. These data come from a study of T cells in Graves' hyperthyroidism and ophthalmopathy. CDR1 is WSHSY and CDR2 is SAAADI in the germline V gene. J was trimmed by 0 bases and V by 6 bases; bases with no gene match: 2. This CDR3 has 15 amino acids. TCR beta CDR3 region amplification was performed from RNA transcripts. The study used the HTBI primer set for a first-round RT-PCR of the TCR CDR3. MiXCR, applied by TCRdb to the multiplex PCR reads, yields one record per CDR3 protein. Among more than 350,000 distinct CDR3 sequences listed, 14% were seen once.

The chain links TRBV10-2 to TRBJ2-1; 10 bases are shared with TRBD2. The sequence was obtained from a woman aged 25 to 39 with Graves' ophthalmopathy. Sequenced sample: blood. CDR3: CASSSSGSSYNEQFF. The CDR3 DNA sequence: TGCGCCAGCAGCTCTAGCGGGAGCTCCTACAATGAGCAGTTCTTC.